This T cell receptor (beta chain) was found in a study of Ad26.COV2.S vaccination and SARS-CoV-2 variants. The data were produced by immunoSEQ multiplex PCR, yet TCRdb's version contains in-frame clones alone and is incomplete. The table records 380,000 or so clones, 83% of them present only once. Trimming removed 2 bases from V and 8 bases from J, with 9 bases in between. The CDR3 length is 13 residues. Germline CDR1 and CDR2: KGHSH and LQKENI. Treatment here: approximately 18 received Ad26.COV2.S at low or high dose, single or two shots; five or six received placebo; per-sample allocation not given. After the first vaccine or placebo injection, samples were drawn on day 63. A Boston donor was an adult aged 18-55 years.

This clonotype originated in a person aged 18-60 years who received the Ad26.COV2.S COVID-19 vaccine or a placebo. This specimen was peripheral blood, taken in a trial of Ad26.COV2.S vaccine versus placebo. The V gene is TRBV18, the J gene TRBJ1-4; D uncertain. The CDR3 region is CASSPGVREKLFF. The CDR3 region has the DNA TGTGCCAGCTCACCAGGGGTGAGGGAAAAACTGTTTTTT. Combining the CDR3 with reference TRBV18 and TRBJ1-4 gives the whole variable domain NAGVMQNPRHLVRRRGQEARLRCSPMKGHSHVYWYRQLPEEGLKFMVYLQKENIIDESGMPKERFSAEFPKEGPSILRIQQVVRGDSAAYFCASSPGVREKLFFGSGTQLSVL.